One and the same sample provided the 3 T cell receptor beta chains below, sequenced in a study of blood T cell repertoires in COVID-19. Sequencing used immunoSEQ multiplex PCR; TCRdb keeps in-frame clones, though not all of them. The sample lists about 250,000 clones, about 86% seen once, with under 1.5% in the top ten. Sequencing was done on a sample of peripheral blood. These receptors were collected from a man older than 75 with acute or convalescent COVID-19.

The chain combines TRBV9 with TRBJ2-2, with 8 bases aligning to TRBD1. Germline V gene sequence: CDR1 SGDLS, CDR2 YYNGEE. This CDR3 comprises 14 residues. V was clipped by 5 bases and J by 1 base; unmatched bases: 1. This chain's CDR3 is CASRGTGNTGELFF. CDR3 sequence (DNA): TGTGCCAGCAGGGGGACAGGGAACACCGGGGAGCTGTTTTTT.

V gene TRBV5-4 combines with J gene TRBJ2-5; D is possibly TRBD2 (6 bases). The V gene lost 3 bases and the J gene lost 2 bases, with 11 bases spanning the gap. The germline V gene has CDR1 SGHNT and CDR2 YYREEE (reference sequence). This CDR3 comprises 14 residues. The CDR3 nucleotides are TGTGCCAGCAGCTCAACACTAGCTCAAGAGACCCAGTACTTC. Protein sequence: CASSSTLAQETQYF.

The V call is TRBV6-5, the J call TRBJ1-6; D unclear. With 10 bases removed from V and 7 bases from J, the gap between germline ends came to 5 bases. Germline V lookup: CDR1 MNHEY, CDR2 SVGAGI. This CDR3 region has 10 residues. For the CDR3, the DNA is TGTGCCACCTTCAATTCACCCCTCCACTTT. Amino acids: CATFNSPLHF.